This TCR beta chain was sequenced during a study of cytomegalovirus exposure and HLA in healthy donors. Study in general: HLA-typed donors were the source of some 85 million unique TCRs, which an early data release held. Among approximately 400 genotyped donors, about 85% fell in the Caucasian-associated ancestry cluster.

The CDR3 is made up of 13 amino acids. CDR1 MNHEY and CDR2 SVGAGI come from the germline V gene. With respect to this clone: The junction departs from the called germline gene at one end, perhaps through a read error.

60 Vbeta and 13 Jbeta primers were used in PCR. Using immunoSEQ multiplex PCR, the repertoire was profiled, and TCRdb retains in-frame clones only, with some absent. The table lists under 150,000 clones, approximately 80% of them singletons. The V call is TRBV6-5, the J call TRBJ2-7, with TRBD1 as a possible D gene (5 bases). Sequencing was carried out using PBMCs. This clonotype was sampled from a middle-aged woman in good health and CMV-seronegative. For the CDR3, the DNA is TGTGCCAGCAGTGAAGTAGGGGCCAGTCGTTTGGGCTTC. Amino acid sequence: CASSEVGASRLGF.